The TCR beta chain under discussion was sequenced for a study of healthy donors' naive CD4 and CD8 T cells. Study-wide background: Three donor age groups were sampled: 20-25, 40-50 and 60-70 years; half female.

The germline V gene has CDR1 MNHEY and CDR2 SVGAGI. CDR3 length: 13 amino acids. TCR libraries were built from approximately 490 ng of total RNA by linear amplification. From the reads, TCRdb called clonotypes with MiXCR, one entry per CDR3 protein. The sample records about 200,000 distinct CDR3 sequences, around 70% being singletons. CD4+CD8-CD45RO-CD45RA+ cells were naive CD4+; CD8+CD4-CD45RA+CD27bright cells were naive CD8+. Whole-study findings and limits: Most V and J genes were reportedly biased between naive CD4+ and CD8+ cells. CDR3 charge plus V and J genes appeared to account for approximately 13% of CD4/CD8 variance.

A word on this clonotype: Its antigen is still unknown. Sequence at one end of the junction differs from germline and may be a read error.

This receptor was obtained from a pool of human donors in good health; the sample pools cells from several healthy donors. Sequencing input: naive CD4+ and CD8+ T cells sorted from blood, pooled from several donors. J is TRBJ1-5 and V is TRBV6-5; D unresolved. The CDR3: CASGCGPNQPRHF. Written as DNA, the CDR3 is TGTGCCAGCGGTTGCGGTCCGAATCAGCCCCGGCATTTT.